The clone carrying this T cell receptor beta chain was picked up one time. Its antigen is unidentified. This specimen belongs to a study of cytomegalovirus exposure and HLA in healthy donors. PCR used 60 Vbeta primers and 13 Jbeta primers. This table comes from immunoSEQ multiplex PCR, and its TCRdb copy is limited to in-frame clones, with some not included. The sample records 130,000 or so clones, approximately 80% being singletons. CDR3 size: 13 residues. Germline values: CDR1 LGHNA, CDR2 YSLEER. Trimming shortened V by 2 bases and J by 2 bases, and 7 bases separated the two germline ends. Study results and limitations: Later analysis identified over 15,000 TCR beta sequences associated with HLA alleles, using a false discovery rate threshold of 0.05. TCR beta V- and J-gene trimming, according to a later analysis, was linked to a missense DCLRE1C variant. The authors assumed roughly uniform sequencing depth across donors for presence/absence analyses.

The clonotype originates from a woman aged 18-30 years in good health and CMV-seronegative. The chain couples TRBV4-3 to TRBJ2-7; tentatively, D is TRBD1 (6 bases). Specimen: PBMCs. The CDR3 sequence is CASSQYRAYEQYF. The CDR3 DNA is TGCGCCAGCAGCCAATACAGGGCCTACGAGCAGTACTTC.